These T cell receptor beta chains were read from a single sample in a study of blood T cell repertoires in COVID-19. Assay used: immunoSEQ multiplex PCR; TCRdb lists only in-frame clones, some missing. The table has a few hundred thousand clones, approximately 87% seen once; the top ten hold 2% to 2.5%. Sample: peripheral blood. These receptors all come from a woman between 50 and 59 years old with acute or convalescent COVID-19. Each CDR3 is given with its conserved first and last residue. A D gene is named only where the DNA matches it firmly. Size is omitted from some rows. Given values are once, few, many or a class for expanded clones.

>TRBV11-3|TRBJ2-2|-|-
CASSLLGGENTGELFF
TGTGCCAGCAGCTTATTGGGGGGTGAGAACACCGGGGAGCTGTTTTTT
>TRBV7-2|TRBJ1-4|-|-
CASSSAPRRLFF
TGTGCCAGCAGCTCTGCTCCCCGGAGACTGTTTTTT
>TRBV30|TRBJ1-2|TRBD1|-
CAWIRDRGRGGYTF
TGTGCCTGGATTCGGGACAGGGGGCGAGGGGGCTACACCTTC
>TRBV6-6|TRBJ1-1|TRBD1|-
CASSWDRETEAFF
TGTGCCAGCAGTTGGGACAGGGAAACTGAAGCTTTCTTT
>TRBV6-5|TRBJ2-5|TRBD2|-
CASSFQRGVQETQYF
TGTGCCAGCAGTTTCCAGCGGGGGGTCCAAGAGACCCAGTACTTC
>TRBV27|TRBJ1-4|-|-
CASSLSSVEGEKLFF
TGTGCCAGCAGTTTATCAAGCGTGGAAGGAGAAAAACTGTTTTTT
>TRBV19|TRBJ1-6|-|-
CASTAGSENSPLHF
TGTGCCAGTACCGCCGGGAGTGAAAATTCACCCCTCCACTTT
>TRBV18|TRBJ2-3|-|-
CASSPRGGGTDTQYF
TGTGCCAGCTCGCCCCGCGGCGGGGGCACAGATACGCAGTATTTT
>TRBV2|TRBJ2-3|-|-
CASSLTTTDTQYF
TGTGCCAGCAGTTTGACTACCACAGATACGCAGTATTTT
>TRBV7-9|TRBJ2-5|-|-
CASSSGTFGETQYF
TGTGCCAGCAGCTCCGGGACATTTGGGGAGACCCAGTACTTC
>TRBV27|TRBJ1-4|-|-
CASRRTPSGSEKLFF
TGTGCCAGCAGACGAACCCCTAGCGGCAGTGAAAAACTGTTTTTT
>TRBV11-3|TRBJ1-1|-|-
CASSIRQDTEAFF
TGTGCCAGCAGCATTCGACAAGACACTGAAGCTTTCTTT
>TRBV11-3|TRBJ1-1|-|-
CASSNTGNAEAFF
TGTGCCAGCAGCAATACAGGGAACGCTGAAGCTTTCTTT
>TRBV27|TRBJ2-1|TRBD2|-
CASSFKLAGAGNEQFF
TGTGCCAGCAGTTTCAAACTAGCGGGGGCAGGGAATGAGCAGTTCTTC
>TRBV19|TRBJ2-5|-|-
CASRNSGQETQYF
TGTGCCAGTAGAAATAGCGGCCAAGAGACCCAGTACTTC
>TRBV9|TRBJ1-2|TRBD1|-
CASSVSTGGNYGYTF
TGTGCCAGCAGCGTATCGACAGGGGGTAACTATGGCTACACCTTC
>TRBV11-2|TRBJ1-2|-|-
CASRSLPGFQQGYTF
TGTGCCAGCAGGTCCCTCCCCGGGTTCCAGCAGGGCTACACCTTC
>TRBV6-5|TRBJ2-3|-|-
CASSYNPGLSTDTQYF
TGTGCCAGCAGTTACAATCCAGGGTTAAGCACAGATACGCAGTATTTT
>TRBV19|TRBJ2-5|TRBD2|-
CASSGGAVETQYF
TGTGCCTCTAGCGGGGGGGCCGTAGAGACCCAGTACTTC
>TRBV7-9|TRBJ2-1|TRBD1|-
CASSLDRDYNEQFF
TGTGCCAGCAGCCTCGACAGGGATTACAATGAGCAGTTCTTC
>TRBV29-1|TRBJ1-2|-|-
CSAEGRNGYTF
TGCAGCGCCGAGGGAAGGAATGGCTACACCTTC
>TRBV30|TRBJ1-6|TRBD1|once
CAWSVLEDRVNPLHF
TGTGCCTGGAGTGTACTAGAGGACAGGGTTAATCCCCTCCACTTT
>TRBV7-9|TRBJ2-1|-|-
CASSLTGGEKSNEQFF
TGTGCCAGCAGCCTAACGGGCGGGGAAAAATCCAATGAGCAGTTCTTC
>TRBV7-9|TRBJ2-1|-|few
CASSSAQTESSYNEQFF
TGTGCCAGCAGCTCAGCCCAGACAGAGAGCTCCTACAATGAGCAGTTCTTC
>TRBV7-2|TRBJ1-6|TRBD1|-
CASSLVGQDNSPLHF
TGTGCCAGCAGCTTAGTAGGACAGGACAATTCACCCCTCCACTTT
>TRBV19|TRBJ2-7|TRBD1|once
CASTSGQDYEQYF
TGTGCCAGTACCTCGGGACAGGACTACGAGCAGTACTTC
>TRBV15|TRBJ2-1|TRBD2|few
CATSRVSSGYNAQFF
TGTGCCACCAGCAGAGTCAGTAGCGGGTACAATGCGCAGTTCTTC
>TRBV2|TRBJ2-1|TRBD2|-
CASFSGGLGQFF
TGTGCCAGCTTTAGCGGGGGGCTGGGACAGTTCTTC
>TRBV18|TRBJ1-2|TRBD1|-
CASSPGDRGRRYGYTF
TGTGCCAGCTCACCCGGGGACAGGGGGCGCCGATATGGCTACACCTTC
>TRBV5-4|TRBJ1-2|-|-
CASSRGRQDALYTF
TGTGCCAGCAGCAGGGGACGACAGGATGCCCTCTACACCTTC
>TRBV10-3|TRBJ1-2|-|-
CAISESSDYGYTF
TGTGCCATCAGTGAGTCCTCGGACTATGGCTACACCTTC
>TRBV9|TRBJ2-2|TRBD1|-
CASSVGQGANTGELFF
TGTGCCAGCAGCGTAGGTCAGGGGGCAAACACCGGGGAGCTGTTTTTT
>TRBV7-2|TRBJ2-2|-|-
CASSLAQGNTGELFF
TGTGCCAGCAGCTTAGCTCAGGGAAACACCGGGGAGCTGTTTTTT
>TRBV11-2|TRBJ1-4|TRBD1|-
CASSWTGDEKLFF
TGTGCCAGCAGCTGGACAGGGGATGAAAAACTGTTTTTT
>TRBV11-3|TRBJ2-1|-|-
CASSLKGPQGQFF
TGTGCCAGCAGCTTAAAAGGCCCCCAGGGGCAGTTCTTC
>TRBV2|TRBJ1-3|TRBD1|-
CASRTTGPGNTIYF
TGTGCCAGCAGGACGACAGGGCCTGGAAACACCATATATTTT
>TRBV6-4|TRBJ2-4|TRBD2|-
CASSDRTSGRNAKNIQYF
TGTGCCAGCAGTGACAGGACTAGCGGGAGGAATGCCAAAAACATTCAGTACTTC